What follows describes a single T cell receptor (beta chain). Antigen: not known. This record comes from a study of human T cells and chemical hapten exposure. The CDR3 has 18 residues. Germline-derived CDR1 and CDR2 are DFQATT and SNEGSKA (reference sequence). V shed 3 bases, J shed 4 bases, and the junction held 13 bases outside the gene matches. Time point given: patch test 2, 6 weeks after DPC sensitization. Treatment in this sample: therapeutic diphenylcyclopropenone sensitization with weekly scalp DPC. TCRdb passed the RACE reads through MiXCR, listing each CDR3 protein once. The data show more than 70,000 distinct CDR3 sequences, around 10% seen once. The study, taken as a whole, reports: PT1 expanded TCR numbers tracked positively with patch test score.

The TCR originated in a man between 18 and 35 years old with alopecia areata. Some clones in this sample may be carry-over from other donors' samples. This sequence joins TRBV20-1 and TRBJ2-3, with TRBD2 matching 13 bases. The sample in question was whole blood, obtained in connection with sensitization to the hapten diphenylcyclopropenone (DPC). CDR3 bases: TGCAGTGCTAGGGGCACTAGCGGGGGGGCAGGAGTCCCAGATACGCAGTATTTT. Amino acids: CSARGTSGGAGVPDTQYF.